This TCR beta chain is drawn from a study of T cell responses to AZD1222 COVID-19 vaccine. The CDR3 has 14 residues. The V end lost 1 base, the J end lost 7 bases, and 11 bases lay between the germline ends. Germline-derived CDR1 and CDR2 are SGHRS and YFSETQ. Profiling relied on immunoSEQ multiplex PCR, and the TCRdb table lists in-frame clones only, not all of them. Counted here are over 45,000 clones, over 75% occurring once; the ten biggest clones make up less than 6%. The starting material was peripheral blood, obtained 28 days after the second AZD1222 dose. This receptor was obtained from an adult who received the AZD1222 COVID-19 vaccine. The chain combines TRBV5-1 with TRBJ1-4; D unresolved. The DNA of the CDR3 is TGCGCCAGCAGCTTGTTGATGGCGGGTGAAAAACTGTTTTTT. This codes for CASSLLMAGEKLFF.